The rows below give T cell receptor beta chains drawn from one sample of a study of blood T cell repertoires in COVID-19. Data came from immunoSEQ multiplex PCR; TCRdb stores just in-frame clones and leaves some out. The sample gives 200,000 to 300,000 clones, 88% of which show up once; roughly 3.9% is in the top ten. Sequencing used peripheral blood. The receptors were gathered from a man aged 55 to 70 who had recovered from COVID-19. Each CDR3 is given with its conserved first and last residue. D genes are given only for firm matches. Some rows mark clone size as missing; the rest say once, few, many or name a class of expanded clone.

D	V	J	size	DNA	CDR3
NA	TRBV5-4	TRBJ2-3	NA	TGTGCCAGCAGCCAGAGGCACTCTAGCAAAGATACGCAGTATTTT	CASSQRHSSKDTQYF
NA	TRBV5-1	TRBJ2-1	NA	TGCGCCAGCAGCTTGATTAAGACAGACTACAATGAGCAGTTCTTC	CASSLIKTDYNEQFF
NA	TRBV21-1	TRBJ2-7	NA	TGTGCCAGCAGCAAGAGGGTAACGTACGAGCAGTACTTC	CASSKRVTYEQYF
TRBD1	TRBV7-3	TRBJ1-5	NA	TGTGCCAGCAGCCTGGACAGGGGAGGTCAGCCCCAGCATTTT	CASSLDRGGQPQHF
TRBD2	TRBV5-5	TRBJ2-4	few	TGTGCCAGCAGCTTGGCGGGGGGGCTCTTAGCCAAAAACATTCAGTACTTC	CASSLAGGLLAKNIQYF
NA	TRBV4-2	TRBJ2-7	few	TGTGCCAGCAGCCAAGATGCGAACAGAGACTACGAGCAGTACTTC	CASSQDANRDYEQYF
TRBD2	TRBV3-1/TRBV3-2	TRBJ2-4	NA	TGTGCCAGTCAAAATAGCGGGGCCGTAGCCAAAAACATTCAGTACTTC	CASQNSGAVAKNIQYF
NA	TRBV5-6	TRBJ2-5	once	TGTGCCAGCAGCTTTCGAGAGACCCAGTACTTC	CASSFRETQYF
NA	TRBV7-2	TRBJ2-2	NA	TGTGCCAGCAGCTTACATAGTTACAGGGCAGCCGGGGAGCTGTTTTTT	CASSLHSYRAAGELFF
NA	TRBV7-2	TRBJ2-5	NA	TGTGCCAGCAGCTTGCAGCGTCGATCCCAAGAGACCCAGTACTTC	CASSLQRRSQETQYF
NA	TRBV7-7	TRBJ2-5	NA	TGTGCTAGCAGCCACCAGGGAGGTCAAGAGACCCAGTACTTC	CASSHQGGQETQYF
NA	TRBV18	TRBJ2-3	NA	TGTGCCAGCTCACCCCTAAGGAGTGCAGATACGCAGTATTTT	CASSPLRSADTQYF
NA	TRBV5-6	TRBJ2-1	NA	TGTGCCAGCAGCTTGTCCCTAGACGTCGGGAATGAGCAGTTCTTC	CASSLSLDVGNEQFF
NA	TRBV7-6	TRBJ1-2	NA	TGTGCCAGCAGCCGGAACAGGGATGGTAAAGATGGCTACACCTTC	CASSRNRDGKDGYTF
NA	TRBV4-2	TRBJ1-2	NA	TGTGCCAGCAGCCGTGAGCATGGGACATCTAACTATGGCTACACCTTC	CASSREHGTSNYGYTF
TRBD2	TRBV15	TRBJ2-7	NA	TGTGCCACCAGCCCCACCCCAACCCAGGGACTAGCGGGGGCCCCCTACGAGCAGTACTTC	CATSPTPTQGLAGAPYEQYF
TRBD2	TRBV5-4	TRBJ2-5	NA	TGTGCCAGCAGCTCCCGAGCGGGGGGGCAAGAGACCCAGTACTTC	CASSSRAGGQETQYF
NA	TRBV9	TRBJ1-1	few	TGTGCCAGCAGCGTGAAGGGGGACACTGAAGCTTTCTTT	CASSVKGDTEAFF
TRBD1	TRBV7-3	TRBJ1-2	NA	TGTGCCAGCAGCCCGGAGGGACAGGGCTATGGCTACACCTTC	CASSPEGQGYGYTF
NA	TRBV28	TRBJ2-5	NA	TGTGCCAGCAGTTTGGGCAGGGAAGAGACCCAGTACTTC	CASSLGREETQYF
NA	TRBV18	TRBJ2-7	NA	TGTGCCAGCTCAGTGGCCGGGGGTCCCTACGAGCAGTACTTC	CASSVAGGPYEQYF
NA	TRBV3-1/TRBV3-2	TRBJ2-3	NA	TGTGCCAGCAGCCTGGGGTTAGCGGTCACAGATACGCAGTATTTT	CASSLGLAVTDTQYF
TRBD2	TRBV6-1	TRBJ2-3	NA	TGTGCCAGCAGTGAAGGGTCGGCGGGGGTAACAGATACGCAGTATTTT	CASSEGSAGVTDTQYF
NA	TRBV7-2	TRBJ1-2	once	TGTGCCAGCAGCCCGAATAGCGAAGGCTACACCTTC	CASSPNSEGYTF
NA	TRBV11-3	TRBJ1-1	NA	TGTGCCAGCAGCACGGGCCAAGGGGGGAACACTGAAGCTTTCTTT	CASSTGQGGNTEAFF
NA	TRBV28	TRBJ1-1	NA	TGTGCCAGCAGGTCACAGGGCTTTGGAGCTTTCTTT	CASRSQGFGAFF
NA	TRBV25-1	TRBJ2-5	few	TGTGCCAGCAGTGAATTTAACCGGGAGACCCAGTACTTC	CASSEFNRETQYF
NA	TRBV5-1	TRBJ2-1	NA	TGCGCCAGCAGCTTGTCCGGGTCGTCCTACAATGAGCAGTTCTTC	CASSLSGSSYNEQFF
NA	TRBV6-5	TRBJ1-6	NA	TGTGCCAGCAGTTACAGTCGGTGGCAGGATAATTCACCCCTCCACTTT	CASSYSRWQDNSPLHF
TRBD2	TRBV4-2	TRBJ2-7	NA	TGTGCCAGCAGCCAAGAGGAAAGCGGGGGGTACTACGAGCAGTACTTC	CASSQEESGGYYEQYF
NA	TRBV5-1	TRBJ2-3	NA	TGCGCCAGCAGCCGAACCCAGGGATCAGATACGCAGTATTTT	CASSRTQGSDTQYF